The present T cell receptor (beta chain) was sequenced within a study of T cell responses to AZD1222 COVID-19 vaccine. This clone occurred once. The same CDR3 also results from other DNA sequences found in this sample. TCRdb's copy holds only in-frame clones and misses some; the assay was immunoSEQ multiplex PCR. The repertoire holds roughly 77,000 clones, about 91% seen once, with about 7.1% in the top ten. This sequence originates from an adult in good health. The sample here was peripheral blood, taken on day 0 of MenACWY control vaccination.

The DNA of the CDR3 is TGCAGTGCTAGGGATCAAGAGACCCAGTACTTC. Its translation: CSARDQETQYF. The chain is built from TRBV20-1 and TRBJ2-5; D unresolved. Germline lookup yields CDR1 DFQATT and CDR2 SNEGSKA (reference sequence). V lost 3 bases and J lost 2, with 4 bases in between. The CDR3 length is 11 residues.